Below are 7 T cell receptor beta chains sequenced from a single sample in a study of cytomegalovirus exposure and HLA in healthy donors. Amplification used 60 Vbeta primers and 13 Jbeta primers. TCRdb keeps only in-frame clones here, not all; method: immunoSEQ multiplex PCR. The repertoire holds 150,000 or so clones, with 70% to 80% as singletons. Sequences were obtained from PBMCs. These receptors originate from a man between 18 and 29 years old in good health and CMV-seropositive.

This clone has just a few counts. This chain uses TRBV5-1 with TRBJ1-1; 7 nucleotides agree with TRBD1. In germline, CDR1 is SGHRS, CDR2 YFSETQ. This CDR3 spans 15 amino acids. With 2 bases clipped from V and 0 bases from J, the junction kept 4 bases outside the gene matches. The CDR3 protein is CASSLDRDLNTEAFF. In DNA form, the CDR3 reads TGCGCCAGCAGCTTAGACAGGGACCTGAACACTGAAGCTTTCTTT.

The chain is built from TRBV30 and TRBJ1-5; a possible D gene is TRBD1 (5 bases). The CDR3 totals 15 residues. Germline CDR1 reads GTSNPN; CDR2 reads SVGIG (reference sequence). Deletions cut 2 bases from V and 0 bases from J, with 11 bases between. CDR3 sequence: CAWSSGGYSNQPQHF. In DNA, the CDR3 is TGTGCCTGGAGTTCGGGGGGTTATAGCAATCAGCCCCAGCATTTT.

This clone showed up just once. One end of the junction varies from germline; a read error may be responsible. The same CDR3 arises from other DNA sequences in this sample as well. The chain carries TRBV15 and TRBJ1-5; the match to TRBD1 covers 7 bases. Germline V gene lookup returns CDR1 LNHNV and CDR2 YYDKDF (reference sequence). The CDR3 contains 15 residues. DNA of the CDR3: TGTGCCACCAGCAGAGGTAGACAGGGCAATCAGCCTCAGCATTTT. It specifies CATSRGRQGNQPQHF.

The rearrangement joins TRBV29-1 to TRBJ2-5, with D uncertain. The J call is doubtful: the DNA matches TRBJ2-7 better. From germline, CDR1 is SQVTM and CDR2 ANQGSEA. The CDR3 consists of 12 residues. Written as DNA, the CDR3 is TGCAGCGTTGGTACCGATATGTACGAGCAGTACTTC. It translates to CSVGTDMYEQYF.

The V call is TRBV7-2, the J call TRBJ2-1; no clear D. Germline CDR1 reads SGHTA; CDR2 reads FQGNSA. CDR3 length equals 12 residues. V was cut by 7 bases and J by 7 bases, with 11 bases left in between. The DNA of the CDR3 is TGTGCCAGCACCTCAGGCAGGAATGAGCAGTTCTTC. Protein sequence: CASTSGRNEQFF.

The CDR3 DNA reads TGTGCCAGCAGCCCTAACACTGAAGCTTTCTTT. It specifies CASSPNTEAFF. The V gene is TRBV11-1, the J gene TRBJ1-1, with D hard to call. This CDR3 region has 11 residues. Trimming removed 5 bases at V and 2 bases at J, with 3 bases between. The germline V gene encodes CDR1 SGHAT and CDR2 FQDESV (reference sequence).

The V and J genes are TRBV7-9 and TRBJ1-1; TRBD1 matches 7 bases. The CDR3 runs 15 residues. The ends lost 5 bases at V and 1 base at J; junction bases unmatched: 7. In germline, CDR1 is SEHNR, CDR2 FQNEAQ (reference sequence). CDR3 region: CASSVTGTANTEAFF. The DNA of the CDR3 is TGTGCCAGCAGCGTAACCGGGACAGCGAACACTGAAGCTTTCTTT. The full variable domain, with the rest looked up from reference TRBV7-9 and TRBJ1-1, is DTGVSQNPRHKITKRGQNVTFRCDPISEHNRLYWYRQTLGQGPEFLTYFQNEAQLEKSRLLSDRFSAERPKGSFSTLEIQRTEQGDSAMYLCASSVTGTANTEAFFGQGTRLTVV.